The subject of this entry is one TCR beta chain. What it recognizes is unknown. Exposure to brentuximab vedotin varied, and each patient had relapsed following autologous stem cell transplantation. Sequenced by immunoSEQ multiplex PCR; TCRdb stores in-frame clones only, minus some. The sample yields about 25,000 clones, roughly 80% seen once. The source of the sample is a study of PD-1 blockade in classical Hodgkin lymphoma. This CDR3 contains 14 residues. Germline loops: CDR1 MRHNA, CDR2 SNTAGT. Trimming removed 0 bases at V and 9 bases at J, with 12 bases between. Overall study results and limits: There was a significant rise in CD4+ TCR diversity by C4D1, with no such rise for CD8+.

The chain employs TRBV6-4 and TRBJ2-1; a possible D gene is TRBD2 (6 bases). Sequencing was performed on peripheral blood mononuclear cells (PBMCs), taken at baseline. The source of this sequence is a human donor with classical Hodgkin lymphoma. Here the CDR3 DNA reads TGTGCCAGCAGTGACTCGGGGGGATTCGGTGAGCAGTTCTTC. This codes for CASSDSGGFGEQFF.